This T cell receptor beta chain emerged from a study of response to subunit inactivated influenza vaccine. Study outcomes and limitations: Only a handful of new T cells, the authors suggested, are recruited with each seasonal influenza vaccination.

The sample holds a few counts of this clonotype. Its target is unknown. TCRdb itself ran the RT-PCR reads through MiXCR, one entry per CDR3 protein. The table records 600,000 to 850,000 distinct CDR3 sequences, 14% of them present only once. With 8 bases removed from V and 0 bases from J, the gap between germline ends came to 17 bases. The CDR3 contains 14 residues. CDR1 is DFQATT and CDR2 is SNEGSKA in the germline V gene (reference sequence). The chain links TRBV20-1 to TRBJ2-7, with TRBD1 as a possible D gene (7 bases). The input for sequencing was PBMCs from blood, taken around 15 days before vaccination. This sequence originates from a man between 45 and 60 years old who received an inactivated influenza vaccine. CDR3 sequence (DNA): TGCAGTACCTCGAGGAGGGGGCCCTCCTACGAGCAGTACTTC. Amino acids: CSTSRRGPSYEQYF.